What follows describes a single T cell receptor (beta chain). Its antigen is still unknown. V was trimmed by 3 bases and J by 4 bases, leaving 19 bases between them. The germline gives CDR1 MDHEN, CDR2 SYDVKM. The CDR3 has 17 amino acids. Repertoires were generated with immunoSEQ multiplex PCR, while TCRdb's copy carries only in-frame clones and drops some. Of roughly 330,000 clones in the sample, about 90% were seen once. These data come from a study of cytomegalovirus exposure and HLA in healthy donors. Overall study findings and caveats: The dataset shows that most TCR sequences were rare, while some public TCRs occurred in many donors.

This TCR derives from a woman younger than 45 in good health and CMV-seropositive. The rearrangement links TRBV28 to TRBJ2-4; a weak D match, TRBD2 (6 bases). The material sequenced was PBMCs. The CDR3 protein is CASSFFPLSGPKNIQYF. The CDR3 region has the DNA TGTGCCAGCAGTTTCTTTCCACTAAGCGGGCCGAAAAACATTCAGTACTTC.